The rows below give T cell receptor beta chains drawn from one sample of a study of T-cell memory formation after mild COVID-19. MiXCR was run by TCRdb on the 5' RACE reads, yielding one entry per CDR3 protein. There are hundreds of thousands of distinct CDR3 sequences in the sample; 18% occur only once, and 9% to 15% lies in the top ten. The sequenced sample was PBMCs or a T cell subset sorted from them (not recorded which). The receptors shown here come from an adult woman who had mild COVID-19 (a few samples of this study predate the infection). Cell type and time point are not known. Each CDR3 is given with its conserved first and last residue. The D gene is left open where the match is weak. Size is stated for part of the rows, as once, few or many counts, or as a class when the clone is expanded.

CDR3: CSGRGDTNQPQHF; DNA: TGCAGTGGCAGGGGGGACACCAATCAGCCCCAGCATTTT; length: 13; V: TRBV20-1; D: TRBD1; size: few; J: TRBJ1-5
CDR3: CASSLAGGGRSPLHF; DNA: TGCGCCAGCAGCTTGGCCGGAGGGGGGAGATCACCCCTCCACTTT; length: 15; V: TRBV5-1; D: NA; size: few; J: TRBJ1-6
CDR3: CASSQTGSYNEQFF; DNA: TGTGCCAGCTCCCAGACAGGCTCCTACAATGAGCAGTTCTTC; length: 14; V: TRBV18; D: NA; size: NA; J: TRBJ2-1
CDR3: CASSERDRAANEQFF; DNA: TGTGCCAGCAGTGAAAGGGACAGGGCAGCCAATGAGCAGTTCTTC; length: 15; V: TRBV25-1; D: TRBD1; size: few; J: TRBJ2-1
CDR3: CSVRGTFDEAFF; DNA: TGCAGCGTGAGGGGAACATTTGATGAAGCTTTCTTT; length: 12; V: TRBV29-1; D: NA; size: few; J: TRBJ1-1
CDR3: CSARVAGGSNIQYF; DNA: TGCAGTGCTAGAGTAGCGGGGGGTTCCAACATTCAGTACTTC; length: 14; V: TRBV20-1; D: TRBD2; size: few; J: TRBJ2-4
CDR3: CATSRASGGTDTQYF; DNA: TGTGCCACCAGTCGCGCCAGCGGGGGCACAGATACGCAGTATTTT; length: 15; V: TRBV24-1; D: TRBD2; size: few; J: TRBJ2-3
CDR3: CSAYGLAGVPTGELFF; DNA: TGCAGTGCTTATGGACTAGCGGGGGTTCCCACCGGGGAGCTGTTTTTT; length: 16; V: TRBV20-1; D: TRBD2; size: few; J: TRBJ2-2
CDR3: CASRTSGGFYEQFF; DNA: TGTGCCAGCCGGACTAGCGGGGGGTTCTATGAGCAGTTCTTC; length: 14; V: TRBV2; D: TRBD2; size: once; J: TRBJ2-1
CDR3: CASSQGSFKDRSYEQYF; DNA: TGTGCCAGCAGCCAAGGTTCCTTCAAGGACCGGAGCTACGAGCAGTACTTC; length: 17; V: TRBV3-1; D: NA; size: few; J: TRBJ2-7
CDR3: CSVGASGSSYEQYF; DNA: TGCAGCGTTGGGGCTAGCGGGAGCTCCTACGAGCAGTACTTC; length: 14; V: TRBV29-1; D: TRBD2; size: NA; J: TRBJ2-7
CDR3: CASSPWTPANTGELFF; DNA: TGTGCCAGCTCACCCTGGACGCCGGCGAACACCGGGGAGCTGTTTTTT; length: 16; V: TRBV18; D: NA; size: NA; J: TRBJ2-2
CDR3: CASSLAEGGRGTHYF; DNA: TGTGCCAGCAGCTTAGCTGAGGGGGGGCGAGGTACGCATTATTTT; length: 15; V: TRBV7-2; D: NA; size: NA; J: TRBJ2-3
CDR3: CSASGTSGIFSYNEQFF; DNA: TGCAGCGCTTCCGGGACTAGCGGTATTTTCTCCTACAATGAGCAGTTCTTC; length: 17; V: TRBV29-1; D: TRBD2; size: many; J: TRBJ2-1
CDR3: CATSDPDRSVGNTGELFF; DNA: TGTGCCACCAGTGACCCTGACAGAAGCGTAGGTAACACCGGGGAGCTGTTTTTT; length: 18; V: TRBV24-1; D: NA; size: NA; J: TRBJ2-2
CDR3: CASSAGVLGNTIYF; DNA: TGTGCCAGCAGCGCAGGGGTCCTTGGAAACACCATATATTTT; length: 14; V: TRBV9; D: NA; size: NA; J: TRBJ1-3
CDR3: CASSVGGGHEQFF; DNA: TGTGCCAGCAGCGTCGGAGGGGGCCATGAGCAGTTCTTC; length: 13; V: TRBV9; D: NA; size: NA; J: TRBJ2-1
CDR3: CASSEMAGGQETQYF; DNA: TGTGCCAGCAGTGAAATGGCCGGGGGCCAAGAGACCCAGTACTTC; length: 15; V: TRBV6-4; D: NA; size: few; J: TRBJ2-5
CDR3: CASSFGTETQYF; DNA: TGTGCCAGCAGCTTCGGAACAGAGACCCAGTACTTC; length: 12; V: TRBV5-5; D: NA; size: few; J: TRBJ2-5
CDR3: CASSLEAHTGELFF; DNA: TGTGCCAGCAGCTTAGAAGCCCACACCGGGGAGCTGTTTTTT; length: 14; V: TRBV11-2; D: NA; size: NA; J: TRBJ2-2
CDR3: CASSGRAGGTDTQYF; DNA: TGCGCCAGCAGCGGTAGGGCAGGGGGTACAGATACGCAGTATTTT; length: 15; V: TRBV4-1; D: TRBD1; size: many; J: TRBJ2-3
CDR3: CASSERTGPSYNEQFF; DNA: TGTGCCAGCAGTGAACGGACAGGGCCCTCCTACAATGAGCAGTTCTTC; length: 16; V: TRBV2; D: TRBD1; size: NA; J: TRBJ2-1
CDR3: CSARVRGLYSNQPQHF; DNA: TGCAGTGCTAGAGTCAGGGGACTATATAGCAATCAGCCCCAGCATTTT; length: 16; V: TRBV20-1; D: NA; size: many; J: TRBJ1-5
CDR3: CASRTRAGGSYEQYF; DNA: TGTGCCAGCAGGACCCGGGCGGGGGGTTCCTACGAGCAGTACTTC; length: 15; V: TRBV12-3/TRBV12-4; D: TRBD2; size: many; J: TRBJ2-7